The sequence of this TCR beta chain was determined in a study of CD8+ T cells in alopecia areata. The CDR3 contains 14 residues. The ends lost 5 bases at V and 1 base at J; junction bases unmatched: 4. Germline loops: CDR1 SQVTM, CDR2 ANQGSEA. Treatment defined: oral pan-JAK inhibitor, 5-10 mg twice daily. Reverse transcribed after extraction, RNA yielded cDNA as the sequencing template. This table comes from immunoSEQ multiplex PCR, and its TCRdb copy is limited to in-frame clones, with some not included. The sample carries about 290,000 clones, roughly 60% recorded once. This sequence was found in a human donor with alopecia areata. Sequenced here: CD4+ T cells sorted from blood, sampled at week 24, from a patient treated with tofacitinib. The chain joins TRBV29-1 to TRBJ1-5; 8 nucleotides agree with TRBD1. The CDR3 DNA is TGCAGCGTTCAGACAGGGGTAAGCAATCAGCCCCAGCATTTT. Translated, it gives CSVQTGVSNQPQHF.